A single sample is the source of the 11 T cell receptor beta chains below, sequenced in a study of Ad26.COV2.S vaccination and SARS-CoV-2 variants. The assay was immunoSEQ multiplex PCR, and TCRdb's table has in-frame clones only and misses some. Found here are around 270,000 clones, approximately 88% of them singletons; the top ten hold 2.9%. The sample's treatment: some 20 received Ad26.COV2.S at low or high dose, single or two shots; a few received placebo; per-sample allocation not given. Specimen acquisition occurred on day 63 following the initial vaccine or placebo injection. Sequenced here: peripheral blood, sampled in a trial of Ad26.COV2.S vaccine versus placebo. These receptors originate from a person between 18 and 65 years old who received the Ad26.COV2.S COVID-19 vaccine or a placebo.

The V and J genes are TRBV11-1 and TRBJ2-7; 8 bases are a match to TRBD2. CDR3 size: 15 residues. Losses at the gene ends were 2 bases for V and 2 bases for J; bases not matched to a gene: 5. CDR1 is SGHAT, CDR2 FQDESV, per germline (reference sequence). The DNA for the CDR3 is TGTGCCAGCAGCTTACAGGCGGGGGGACCCTACGAGCAGTACTTC. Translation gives CASSLQAGGPYEQYF.

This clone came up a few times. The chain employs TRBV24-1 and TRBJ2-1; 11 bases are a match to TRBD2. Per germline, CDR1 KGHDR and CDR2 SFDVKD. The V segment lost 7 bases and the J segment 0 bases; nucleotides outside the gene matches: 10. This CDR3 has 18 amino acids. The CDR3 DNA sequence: TGTGCCACCAGCACCGGGACTAGCGGCGTCGGCTCCTACAATGAGCAGTTCTTC. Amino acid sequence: CATSTGTSGVGSYNEQFF.

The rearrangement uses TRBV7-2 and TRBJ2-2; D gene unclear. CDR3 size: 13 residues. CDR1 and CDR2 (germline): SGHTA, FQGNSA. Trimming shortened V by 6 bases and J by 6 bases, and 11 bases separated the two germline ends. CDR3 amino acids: CASSPSGPGELFF. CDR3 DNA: TGTGCCAGCAGTCCCTCCGGTCCCGGGGAGCTGTTTTTT.

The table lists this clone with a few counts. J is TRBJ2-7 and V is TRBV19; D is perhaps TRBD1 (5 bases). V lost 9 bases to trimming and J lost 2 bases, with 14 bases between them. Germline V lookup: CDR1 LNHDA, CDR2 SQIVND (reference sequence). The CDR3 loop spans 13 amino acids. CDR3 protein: CARITGWPYEQYV. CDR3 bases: TGTGCCAGGATTACAGGTTGGCCCTACGAGCAGTACGTC.

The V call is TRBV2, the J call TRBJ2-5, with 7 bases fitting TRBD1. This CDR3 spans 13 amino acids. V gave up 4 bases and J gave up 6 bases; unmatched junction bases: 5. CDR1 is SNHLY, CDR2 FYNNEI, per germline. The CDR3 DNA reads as TGTGCCAGCAGTGGTGGACAGGATCAGACCCAGTACTTC. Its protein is CASSGGQDQTQYF.

The CDR3 DNA follows: TGTGCCACCCCAACGGGGGTTTGGACCGGGGAGCTGTTTTTT. Residues: CATPTGVWTGELFF. The rearrangement uses TRBV7-2 and TRBJ2-2; D might be TRBD2 (6 bases). V was clipped by 10 bases and J by 5 bases, with 17 bases between them. The CDR3 consists of 14 residues. The germline CDR1 and CDR2 sequences are SGHTA and FQGNSA.

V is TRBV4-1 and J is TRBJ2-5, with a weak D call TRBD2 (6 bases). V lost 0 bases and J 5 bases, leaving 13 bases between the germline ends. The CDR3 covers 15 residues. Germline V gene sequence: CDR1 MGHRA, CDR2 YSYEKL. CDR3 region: CASSQERPGGETQYF. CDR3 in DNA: TGCGCCAGCAGCCAAGAGAGACCCGGAGGGGAGACCCAGTACTTC.

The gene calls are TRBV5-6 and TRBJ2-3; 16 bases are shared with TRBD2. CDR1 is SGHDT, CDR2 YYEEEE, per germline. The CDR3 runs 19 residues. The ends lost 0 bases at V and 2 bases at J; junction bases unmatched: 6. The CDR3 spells CASSLAGLAGGPPTDTQYF. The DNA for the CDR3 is TGTGCCAGCAGCTTGGCGGGACTAGCGGGGGGGCCCCCCACAGATACGCAGTATTTT. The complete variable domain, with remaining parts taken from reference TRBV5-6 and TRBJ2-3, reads DAGVTQSPTHLIKTRGQQVTLRCSPKSGHDTVSWYQQALGQGPQFIFQYYEEEERQRGNFPDRFSGHQFPNYSSELNVNALLLGDSALYLCASSLAGLAGGPPTDTQYFGPGTRLTVL.

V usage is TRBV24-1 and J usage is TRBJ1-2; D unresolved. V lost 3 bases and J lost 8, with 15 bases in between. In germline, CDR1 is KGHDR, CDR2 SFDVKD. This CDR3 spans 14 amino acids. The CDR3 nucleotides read TGTGCCACCAGTGATAACCCCAATGTGGGCGGCTACACCTTC. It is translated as CATSDNPNVGGYTF.

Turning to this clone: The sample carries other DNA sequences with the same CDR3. CDR3 DNA sequence: TGTGCCTGGAGCGGCGAGGGCACCTACGAGCAGTACTTC. This gives the protein CAWSGEGTYEQYF. The rearrangement links TRBV30 to TRBJ2-7; TRBD2 is a possible D gene (5 bases). Germline CDR1 is GTSNPN and CDR2 is SVGIG (reference sequence). V was clipped by 3 bases and J by 2 bases, with 11 bases between them. This CDR3 has 13 residues.

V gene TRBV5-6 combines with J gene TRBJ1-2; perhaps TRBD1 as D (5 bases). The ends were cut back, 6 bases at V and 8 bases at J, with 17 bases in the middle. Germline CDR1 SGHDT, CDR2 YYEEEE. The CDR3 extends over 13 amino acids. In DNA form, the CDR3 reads TGTGCCAGCACTCCTTGGGGGACGCAAGGCTACACCTTC. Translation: CASTPWGTQGYTF.